This T cell receptor (beta chain) was sequenced in a study of blood T cells in healthy people across ages. Whole-study results and caveats: Comparison with aged donors showed that long-lived donors had more naive CD4+ cells and higher diversity.

This CDR3 is 15 amino acids long. From germline, CDR1 is SGHTA and CDR2 FQGTGA. Next came a second PCR, run for roughly 6 to 11 cycles, which used a sample-barcoded 5' primer along with a J-beta primer mix. TCRdb re-derived calls from the 5' RACE reads in MiXCR, one entry per CDR3 protein. The sample lists around 1,800,000 distinct CDR3 sequences; 39% were seen once. The count of this clonotype is one. Its antigen is still unknown. One end of the junction fails to match germline, which may point to a read error. The clonotype comes from a human donor in good health. Material: blood. This chain connects TRBV7-3 to TRBJ2-1; D remains unclear. CDR3 DNA: TGTGCCGGCAGCTTATCTACTCAGCAGGCTAATGAGCAGTTCTTC. Translating it yields CAGSLSTQQANEQFF.